This TCR beta chain was identified in a study of human CD4 T cells and Enterobacteriaceae. Study information: Stimuli were heat-inactivated E. coli, K. pneumoniae, E. aerogenes, S. flexneri, S. sonnei, S. typhimurium, S. aureus. Overall study results and limits: Fewer clonotypes appeared in Enterobacteriaceae-reactive than S. aureus- or M. tuberculosis-reactive repertoires. Sharing with control bacteria was rare for Enterobacteriaceae clonotypes.

The J segment lost 7 bases and the V segment lost 5 bases, leaving 7 bases of the junction unmatched. Per the germline V gene, CDR1 is SNHLY and CDR2 is FYNNEI. The length of the CDR3 is 14 residues. Proliferating activated T cells were sorted by FACS as CFSE-low CD25+ ICOS+ after 6-7 days. At a 2:1 ratio, CFSE-labeled memory CD4+ T cells were cultured with irradiated autologous monocytes pulsed with antigen. The memory gate held CD4+ cells that were not CD45RA+CCR7+CD95- naive cells, over 98% pure. Generated by immunoSEQ multiplex PCR, the TCRdb table keeps only in-frame clones and is missing some. The sample has roughly 250 clones; roughly two fifths are singletons.

This sequence joins TRBV2 and TRBJ2-1; 8 bases map to TRBD2. The origin of this receptor is a human donor in good health. The sample comprised bacteria-reactive CD4+ T cells grown in culture. Subset indicated: CFSE-low proliferating memory CD4 T cells sorted after in vitro stimulation with a heat-inactivated bacterium or M. tuberculosis lysate. This CDR3 reads CASSLTGTRNEQFF. The DNA of the CDR3 is TGTGCCAGCAGTCTGACCGGGACTAGGAATGAGCAGTTCTTC.